The 29 T cell receptor beta chains below all came from one sample that was sequenced in a study of CD8 T cells in Susac syndrome. It was with random hexamers that roughly 0.45 to 1 ug RNA was reverse transcribed. MiXCR, applied by TCRdb to the immunoSEQ multiplex PCR reads, yields one record per CDR3 protein. Among about 250,000 distinct CDR3 sequences listed, around 93% were seen once. The sequenced sample consisted of CD4+ T cells from PBMCs. These receptor sequences come from a human donor with multiple sclerosis.

V and J are TRBV20-1 and TRBJ1-2; no definite D call. CDR1 and CDR2 (germline): DFQATT, SNEGSKA (reference sequence). Trimming pared 6 bases from V and 4 bases from J, leaving 9 bases between. CDR3 length: 11 amino acids. The CDR3 coding sequence is TGCAGTGCGCAGGACGGCTATGGCTACACCTTC. It specifies CSAQDGYGYTF.

This chain connects TRBV2 to TRBJ1-3; D is uncertain. The germline CDR1 and CDR2 sequences are SNHLY and FYNNEI. This CDR3 region has 14 residues. The V end lost 4 bases, the J end lost 2 bases, and 9 bases lay between the germline ends. The CDR3 sequence: CASSATRTGNTIYF. CDR3 DNA: TGTGCCAGCAGTGCCACTAGGACTGGAAACACCATATATTTT.

The chain is built from TRBV19 and TRBJ1-2; 7 bases are a match to TRBD1. Trimming took 6 bases from V and 4 from J; bases not matched to a gene: 2. Germline-derived CDR1 and CDR2 are LNHDA and SQIVND (reference sequence). This CDR3 spans 12 amino acids. The CDR3 DNA reads as TGTGCCAGTAGACAGGGGACCTATGGCTACACCTTC. This sequence encodes CASRQGTYGYTF.

This chain links TRBV29-1 with TRBJ2-2; 9 bases are a match to TRBD1. Losses at the gene ends were 7 bases for V and 7 bases for J; bases not matched to a gene: 7. Germline V CDR1 and CDR2: SQVTM, ANQGSEA. This CDR3 region has 13 residues. CDR3 region: CSANDRGDGELFF. The CDR3, as DNA: TGCAGCGCCAACGACAGGGGGGACGGGGAGCTGTTTTTT.

V usage is TRBV3-1 and J usage is TRBJ1-4, with 9 bases matching TRBD1. CDR3 length: 17 residues. From germline, CDR1 is LGHDT and CDR2 YNNKEL (reference sequence). V dropped 6 bases and J dropped 4; count of bases not matched to a gene: 12. CDR3 nucleotides: TGTGCCAGCAGTGGTTGGGGGACAGGGAAGGGTAATGAAAAACTGTTTTTT. It yields the protein CASSGWGTGKGNEKLFF.

This chain links TRBV27 with TRBJ1-1; D uncertain. The CDR3 has 13 amino acids. Germline values: CDR1 MNHEY, CDR2 SMNVEV (reference sequence). Trimming removed 8 bases at V and 3 bases at J, with 13 bases between. In DNA form, the CDR3 reads TGTGCCAGCGCTAGGGTTCGGGACACTGAAGCTTTCTTT. Its protein product is CASARVRDTEAFF.

With respect to this clonotype: The DNA is omitted, as the CDR3 cannot be located on it reliably, and the CDR3 follows TCRdb's listing. This chain joins TRBV7-5 and TRBJ2-2. TRBV7-5 corresponds to a pseudogene. Counting both end residues, the CDR3 totals 21 amino acids. The CDR3: CISVPEAGPTRGGSNTGELFF.

This chain uses TRBV5-4 with TRBJ2-1, with a weak D call TRBD2 (6 bases). CDR3 length equals 15 residues. V shed 1 base and J shed 5 bases, with 13 bases lying between them. Germline V gives CDR1 SGHNT, CDR2 YYREEE (reference sequence). CDR3 sequence: CASSLSAGPNNEQFF. In DNA form, the CDR3 reads TGTGCCAGCAGCTTGTCGGCGGGACCGAACAATGAGCAGTTCTTC.

About this clonotype itself: A junction boundary mismatches the germline segment, possibly from a read error. The chain carries TRBV20-1 and TRBJ2-1, with a possible D match to TRBD1 (6 bases). Germline V CDR1 and CDR2: DFQATT, SNEGSKA (reference sequence). The CDR3 has 13 amino acids. CDR3 amino acids: CSAREAGDNEQFF. CDR3 nucleotides: TGCAGTGCTAGAGAGGCCGGGGACAACGAGCAGTTCTTC.

V gene TRBV24-1 combines with J gene TRBJ2-2; perhaps TRBD2 as D (6 bases). The V gene's germline CDR1 is KGHDR and CDR2 SFDVKD. Trimming pared 7 bases from V and 5 bases from J, leaving 19 bases between. The CDR3 is 16 amino acids. CDR3 DNA sequence: TGTGCCACCAGGGGAGGCCGGGACTTCCGGACCGGGGAGCTGTTTTTT. Amino acid sequence: CATRGGRDFRTGELFF.

The chain has TRBV2 and TRBJ1-1; possible D gene TRBD1, 5 bases. Germline V gene lookup returns CDR1 SNHLY and CDR2 FYNNEI. CDR3 length: 15 amino acids. Deletions cut 0 bases from V and 0 bases from J, with 8 bases between. CDR3 amino acids: CASSEAGGMNTEAFF. CDR3 coding DNA: TGTGCCAGCAGTGAAGCTGGGGGAATGAACACTGAAGCTTTCTTT.

The V gene is TRBV29-1, the J gene TRBJ2-5; the D is unclear. The CDR3 is made up of 13 amino acids. Trimming left V 0 bases short and J 3 bases short, with 8 bases between. Per germline, CDR1 SQVTM and CDR2 ANQGSEA. The CDR3 nucleotides are TGCAGCGTTGAAGATGGGCTAGAAGAGACCCAGTACTTC. It encodes CSVEDGLEETQYF.

The rearrangement uses TRBV28 and TRBJ2-7; TRBD1 matches at 8 bases. The germline CDR1 and CDR2 sequences are MDHEN and SYDVKM. Trimming removed 5 bases from V and 3 bases from J; junction bases left unmatched: 6. The length of the CDR3 is 14 residues. CDR3 residues: CASSLRTGIYEQYV. CDR3 nucleotide sequence: TGTGCCAGCAGTCTCCGGACAGGGATCTACGAGCAGTACGTC.

The CDR3 DNA reads as TGTGCCAGCAGTTTAAAGGGGGGTAACTATGGCTACACCTTC. Protein: CASSLKGGNYGYTF. The J gene is TRBJ1-2, the V gene TRBV27; tentative D call: TRBD1 (6 bases). This CDR3 region has 14 residues. V shed 2 bases and J shed 1 base, with 8 bases lying between them. Germline assignment: CDR1 MNHEY and CDR2 SMNVEV (reference sequence).

The chain carries TRBV24-1 and TRBJ2-4, with 8 bases fitting TRBD2. V lost 5 bases to trimming and J lost 3 bases; unmatched junction nucleotides: 2. This CDR3 region has 14 residues. The germline V gene encodes CDR1 KGHDR and CDR2 SFDVKD. CDR3 coding DNA: TGTGCCACCAGTGGGGCGGGGGGCAAAAACATTCAGTACTTC. Protein sequence: CATSGAGGKNIQYF.

The genes are TRBV6-1 and TRBJ1-1; TRBD1 matches 9 bases. The CDR3 consists of 13 residues. The germline gives CDR1 MNHNS, CDR2 SASEGT. V lost 5 bases, J lost 4 bases, and 2 bases stayed unmatched. DNA of the CDR3: TGTGCCAGCAGTCAGGGACAGGGCACTGAAGCTTTCTTT. It specifies CASSQGQGTEAFF.

This chain connects TRBV27 to TRBJ1-3; no clear D. The V and J ends lost 6 bases and 2 bases respectively, with 11 bases between them. The CDR3 has 14 amino acids. The germline V gene encodes CDR1 MNHEY and CDR2 SMNVEV (reference sequence). As DNA, the CDR3 is TGTGCCAGCAGCGGGCTGATCCCTGGAAACACCATATATTTT. Translated, it gives CASSGLIPGNTIYF.

The chain links TRBV24-1 to TRBJ1-5; D call uncertain. Germline CDR1 reads KGHDR; CDR2 reads SFDVKD. V dropped 3 bases and J dropped 5 bases, with 10 bases sitting between them. This CDR3 contains 14 residues. The CDR3: CATSDVRADQPQHF. CDR3 bases: TGTGCCACCAGTGATGTGAGGGCCGATCAGCCCCAGCATTTT.

This chain connects TRBV5-1 to TRBJ1-1, with D possibly TRBD1 on 6 matching bases. The germline V gene has CDR1 SGHRS and CDR2 YFSETQ. Trimming pared 1 base from V and 3 bases from J, leaving 13 bases between. This CDR3 region has 15 residues. The CDR3 DNA sequence: TGCGCCAGCAGCTTGAGAACAGGGTCGGACACTGAAGCTTTCTTT. It codes for CASSLRTGSDTEAFF.

This chain joins TRBV18 and TRBJ1-1; TRBD1 matches at 11 bases. The CDR3 loop spans 15 amino acids. J lost 5 bases, V lost 3 bases, and 5 bases had no gene match. The V gene's germline CDR1 is KGHSH and CDR2 LQKENI. CDR3 loop: CASSPGQGVRTEAFF. The CDR3, as DNA: TGTGCCAGCTCACCGGGACAGGGGGTTAGGACTGAAGCTTTCTTT.

The chain has TRBV6-4 and TRBJ1-6, with no clear D. There are 13 residues in the CDR3. V was trimmed by 0 bases and J by 7 bases, leaving 4 bases between them. Germline-derived CDR1 and CDR2 are MRHNA and SNTAGT. The CDR3 DNA follows: TGTGCCAGCAGTGACTCCGGGAATTCACCCCTCCACTTT. Translation: CASSDSGNSPLHF.

The chain carries TRBV2 and TRBJ2-1; 8 bases are shared with TRBD1. Germline assignment: CDR1 SNHLY and CDR2 FYNNEI. CDR3 length: 14 amino acids. Unmatched junction bases numbered 4, after V lost 3 bases and J lost 6 bases. CDR3 sequence (DNA): TGTGCCAGCAGTGAGGACAGGGACCTCAATGAGCAGTTCTTC. Protein product: CASSEDRDLNEQFF. The full variable domain, in which reference TRBV2 and TRBJ2-1 provide the parts outside the CDR3, is EPEVTQTPSHQVTQMGQEVILRCVPISNHLYFYWYRQILGQKVEFLVSFYNNEISEKSEIFDDQFSVERPDGSNFTLKIRSTKLEDSAMYFCASSEDRDLNEQFFGPGTRLTVL.

V gene TRBV5-6 combines with J gene TRBJ1-2, with D maybe TRBD1 (6 bases). CDR1 and CDR2 (germline): SGHDT, YYEEEE. Deletions cut 3 bases from V and 2 bases from J, with 17 bases between. The CDR3 runs 16 residues. The DNA for the CDR3 is TGTGCCAGCAGCTCCATCGGGCAGGGGAACAACTATGGCTACACCTTC. Translating it yields CASSSIGQGNNYGYTF.

CDR3 DNA sequence: TGCAGCGTTGGACAGGGGCATGGCTACACCTTC. Its translation: CSVGQGHGYTF. The chain uses TRBV29-1 and TRBJ1-2; 8 bases are a match to TRBD1. Trimming at V came to 4 bases and at J to 6 bases, leaving 1 base not matched to a gene. The CDR3 consists of 11 residues. Germline CDR1 reads SQVTM; CDR2 reads ANQGSEA.

The chain couples TRBV29-1 to TRBJ2-1, with TRBD2 matching 11 bases. V gave up 5 bases and J gave up 4 bases; unmatched junction bases: 4. This CDR3 comprises 14 residues. CDR1 is SQVTM and CDR2 is ANQGSEA in the germline V gene. In DNA, the CDR3 is TGCAGCGTTTTGGGACTAGCGGATTACAATGAGCAGTTCTTC. This translates into CSVLGLADYNEQFF.

This chain joins TRBV2 and TRBJ1-2; the match to TRBD1 covers 10 bases. Germline-derived CDR1 and CDR2 are SNHLY and FYNNEI. The CDR3 has 15 residues. The J segment lost 0 bases and the V segment lost 5 bases, leaving 3 bases of the junction unmatched. This CDR3 is CASSRGQGANYGYTF. For the CDR3, the DNA is TGTGCCAGCAGTCGAGGACAGGGGGCTAACTATGGCTACACCTTC.

This chain links TRBV7-2 with TRBJ2-7; 10 bases are a match to TRBD1. CDR3 length equals 14 residues. J was trimmed by 3 bases and V by 5 bases; bases with no gene match: 4. Germline loops: CDR1 SGHTA, CDR2 FQGNSA. The CDR3 DNA reads as TGTGCCAGCAGCCTGAGGACAGGGGGCTACGAGCAGTACTTC. Translation gives CASSLRTGGYEQYF.

The chain uses TRBV19 and TRBJ1-6; tentative D call: TRBD1 (5 bases). Trimming cost V 5 bases and J 8 bases, with 13 bases left between them. The CDR3 totals 14 residues. Per germline, CDR1 LNHDA and CDR2 SQIVND (reference sequence). In DNA form, the CDR3 reads TGTGCCAGTAGTCCCCAGGGCCGCGATTCACCCCTCCACTTT. The encoded protein is CASSPQGRDSPLHF.

The J gene is TRBJ2-4, the V gene TRBV4-2; TRBD2 matches 9 bases. Unmatched junction bases numbered 5, after V lost 4 bases and J lost 1 base. CDR3 length: 16 residues. Germline loops: CDR1 LGHNA, CDR2 YNFKEQ. The CDR3: CASSPRGGAAKNIQYF. CDR3 sequence (DNA): TGTGCCAGCAGCCCACGCGGGGGGGCCGCCAAAAACATTCAGTACTTC.